This T cell receptor beta chain appears in the sequencing data of a study of regulatory T cells in long-lasting Graves disease. Trimming removed 5 bases at V and 8 bases at J, with 16 bases between. This CDR3 region has 13 residues. Germline-derived CDR1 and CDR2 are DFQATT and SNEGSKA (reference sequence). Time point given: newly diagnosed GD, antithyroid drugs for less than 3 months. PBMC-derived RNA was used for the TCR library. General study findings and limits: When disease was persistent, TRBV28, TRBJ1-2 and TRBJ2-5 were the favored segments. The researchers studied only peripheral blood, not thyroid tissue. Newly diagnosed Graves' patients exceeded persistent ones in TCR diversity.

This clonotype came up many times. Its antigen is not identified. Investigators prepared the TCR beta libraries by applying iRepertoire HTBI primers and Arm-PCR of CDR3 regions. As processed by the authors: The study identified more than 55 TRBV and 13 to 15 TRBJ segments across samples. TCRdb analysed the multiplex PCR reads with MiXCR anew, one entry per CDR3 protein. The V and J calls, along with clone size, are taken from TCRdb and not from the paper's own processing. The table records 200,000 to 250,000 distinct CDR3 sequences, around 20% of them present only once. The receptor comes from a female donor with Graves disease. The sample in question was peripheral blood mononuclear cells (PBMCs), obtained at new diagnosis, from a patient treated with antithyroid drugs. The rearrangement uses TRBV20-1 and TRBJ2-1, with unresolved D. CDR3 protein: CSASGPSFDEQFF. DNA of the CDR3: TGCAGTGCTTCCGGGCCCTCTTTCGATGAGCAGTTCTTC.